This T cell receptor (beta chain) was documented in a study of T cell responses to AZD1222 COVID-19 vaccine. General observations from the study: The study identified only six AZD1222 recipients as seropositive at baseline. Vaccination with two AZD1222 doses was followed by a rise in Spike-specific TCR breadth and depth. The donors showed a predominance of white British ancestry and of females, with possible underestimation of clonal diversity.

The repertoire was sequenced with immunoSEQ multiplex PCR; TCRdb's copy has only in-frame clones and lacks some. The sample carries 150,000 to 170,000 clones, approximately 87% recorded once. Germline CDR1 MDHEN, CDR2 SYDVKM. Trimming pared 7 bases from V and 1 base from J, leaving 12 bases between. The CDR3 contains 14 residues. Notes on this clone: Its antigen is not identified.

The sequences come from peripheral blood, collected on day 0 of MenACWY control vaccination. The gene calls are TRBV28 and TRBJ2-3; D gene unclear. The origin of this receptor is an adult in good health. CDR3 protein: CASTPDLGTDTQYF. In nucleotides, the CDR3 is TGTGCCAGCACCCCTGACCTTGGCACAGATACGCAGTATTTT.